These T cell receptor beta chains were read from a single sample in a study of blood T cell repertoires in COVID-19. Profiling relied on immunoSEQ multiplex PCR, and the TCRdb table lists in-frame clones only, not all of them. The table records about half a million clones, 80% to 90% of them present only once. Specimen: peripheral blood. These receptors were taken from a human donor in a cohort sampled during active COVID-19. The CDR3 runs from the conserved cysteine through the conserved F or W. Each record gives: clone size, V gene, J gene, CDR3 protein. Size tells how often a clone was seen (once, few, many) or the class of an expanded clone, and some rows leave it out.

clone_size: NA; v_call: TRBV6-5; j_call: TRBJ2-7; cdr3_aa: CASRRGQGREQYF
clone_size: NA; v_call: TRBV7-2; j_call: TRBJ1-5; cdr3_aa: CASSLIRGYGNQPQHF
clone_size: NA; v_call: TRBV7-3; j_call: TRBJ2-3; cdr3_aa: CASSLKLADSTDTQYF
clone_size: NA; v_call: TRBV7-3; j_call: TRBJ1-2; cdr3_aa: CASSLTGGPGPEFGYTF
clone_size: NA; v_call: TRBV21-1; j_call: TRBJ1-2; cdr3_aa: CASSVLTGGVKGYTF
clone_size: few; v_call: TRBV5-5; j_call: TRBJ1-3; cdr3_aa: CASSFEGWAGNTIYF
clone_size: NA; v_call: TRBV9; j_call: TRBJ1-2; cdr3_aa: CASSSQGNNYGYTF
clone_size: NA; v_call: TRBV7-3; j_call: TRBJ1-1; cdr3_aa: CASSLSGQGNTEAFF
clone_size: few; v_call: TRBV19; j_call: TRBJ1-2; cdr3_aa: CASSLRSRQTNYGYTF
clone_size: NA; v_call: TRBV5-6; j_call: TRBJ1-4; cdr3_aa: CASSGGQGAPEKLFF